This T cell receptor (beta chain) was profiled in a study of CD8+CD57+ T cells in acquired aplastic anemia. Study overall: Sorted CD4+ plus CD8+ cells gave DNA averaging roughly 3.2 ug.

General study points: Some 31 shared CD8+ CDR3s appeared highly expressed within patients' immunodominant clones. Statistical testing detected no significant gap in CD8+ Simpson's diversity between patients and controls.

Patients included in sequencing had previously demonstrated CD8+CD57+ cell expansion by flow cytometry. Among the patients, none had received any therapy at the time of blood sampling. This CDR3 spans 14 amino acids. The V end lost 2 bases, the J end lost 7 bases, and 9 bases lay between the germline ends. Looked up from germline, CDR1 is ENHRY and CDR2 is SYGVKD. Details on this clonotype: Its specificity is unknown.

Using genomic DNA as the template, TCR beta VDJ and CDR3 profiling was carried out. TCRdb analysed the reads with MiXCR anew, one entry per CDR3 protein. The sample records roughly 100,000 distinct CDR3 sequences, about 67% being singletons. Sequenced material: sorted CD4+, CD8+, or CD8+CD57+ T cells (not recorded which) from PBMCs. The V gene is TRBV10-3, the J gene TRBJ1-6; unclear D gene. This sequence was found in a human donor with aplastic anemia. CDR3 nucleotide sequence: TGTGCCATCAGTGAGCTTCAGGCCAATTCACCCCTCCACTTT. Protein sequence: CAISELQANSPLHF.